The 18 T cell receptor beta chains below all came from one sample that was sequenced in a study of blood T cell repertoires in COVID-19. The table came from immunoSEQ multiplex PCR; TCRdb's copy has only in-frame clones and leaves some out. The table records under 200,000 clones, around 84% of them present only once. The material sequenced was peripheral blood. These receptors were obtained from a man between 45 and 60 years old with active or convalescent COVID-19.

The chain has TRBV3-1 (or the pseudogene TRBV3-2) and TRBJ1-2; D might be TRBD1 (5 bases). This CDR3 comprises 13 residues. V gave up 2 bases and J gave up 4 bases, with 8 bases separating them. Germline lookup yields CDR1 LGHDT and CDR2 YNNKEL (reference sequence). The CDR3 reads CASSQSGFYGYTF. DNA for the CDR3: TGTGCCAGCAGCCAATCAGGGTTCTATGGCTACACCTTC.

The chain couples TRBV6-6 to TRBJ1-5; no firm D call. The ends were cut back, 5 bases at V and 5 bases at J, with 10 bases in the middle. Per germline, CDR1 MNHNY and CDR2 SVGAGI (reference sequence). The CDR3 has 13 residues. The CDR3 sequence is CASSGGIDQPQHF. The CDR3 coding sequence is TGTGCCAGCAGTGGAGGGATCGATCAGCCCCAGCATTTT.

The chain is built from TRBV4-1 and TRBJ1-4, with D tentatively TRBD1 (6 bases). Germline V gene data show CDR1 as MGHRA and CDR2 as YSYEKL. The CDR3 is made up of 15 amino acids. The V and J ends lost 1 base and 3 bases respectively, with 9 bases between them. CDR3 region: CASSQAGVANEKLFF. CDR3 in DNA: TGCGCCAGCAGCCAAGCAGGGGTGGCTAATGAAAAACTGTTTTTT.

This sequence joins TRBV9 and TRBJ2-1, with 13 bases that match TRBD2. V was pared by 2 bases and J by 9 bases, with 8 bases of the junction left unmatched. Per germline, CDR1 SGDLS and CDR2 YYNGEE. This CDR3 comprises 16 residues. The CDR3 sequence: CASSVELAGGPIEQFF. Here the CDR3 DNA reads TGTGCCAGCAGCGTCGAACTAGCGGGAGGGCCTATTGAGCAGTTCTTC. The full variable domain, rest sourced from reference TRBV9 and TRBJ2-1, is DSGVTQTPKHLITATGQRVTLRCSPRSGDLSVYWYQQSLDQGLQFLIQYYNGEERAKGNILERFSAQQFPDLHSELNLSSLELGDSALYFCASSVELAGGPIEQFFGPGTRLTVL.

V usage is TRBV7-3 and J usage is TRBJ2-3, with 11 bases lining up with TRBD2. CDR1 and CDR2 from the germline V gene are SGHTA and FQGTGA. Trimming removed 2 bases from V and 7 bases from J; junction bases left unmatched: 11. CDR3 length: 17 amino acids. The CDR3 sequence: CASSLAYGSGGDNTQYF. CDR3 in DNA: TGTGCCAGCAGCTTAGCGTATGGTAGCGGGGGGGATAATACGCAGTATTTT.

The chain joins TRBV6-4 to TRBJ1-2; D remains unclear. The germline CDR1 and CDR2 sequences are MRHNA and SNTAGT. With 4 bases removed from V and 4 bases from J, the gap between germline ends came to 10 bases. The CDR3 has 13 residues. CDR3 sequence reads: CASSAEGSYGYTF. The CDR3 nucleotides are TGTGCCAGCAGTGCCGAGGGAAGCTATGGCTACACCTTC.

The rearrangement joins TRBV5-1 to TRBJ1-4, with D possibly being TRBD1 (5 bases). There are 12 residues in the CDR3. V gave up 0 bases and J gave up 14 bases, with 11 bases separating them. Germline CDR1 reads SGHRS; CDR2 reads YFSETQ. Here the CDR3 reads CASSLDVGVLFF. The CDR3 bases are TGCGCCAGCAGCTTGGATGTAGGGGTGCTGTTTTTT. The variable domain in full, completed from reference TRBV5-1 and TRBJ1-4, reads KAGVTQTPRYLIKTRGQQVTLSCSPISGHRSVSWYQQTPGQGLQFLFEYFSETQRNKGNFPGRFSGRQFSNSRSEMNVSTLELGDSALYLCASSLDVGVLFFGSGTQLSVL.

The rearrangement links TRBV19 to TRBJ2-5, with 9 positions matching TRBD1. Germline V gene sequence: CDR1 LNHDA, CDR2 SQIVND (reference sequence). The CDR3 has 16 amino acids. V gave up 4 bases and J gave up 5 bases; unmatched junction bases: 11. CDR3 region: CASSKSGTGLSETQYF. The CDR3 nucleotides read TGTGCCAGTAGTAAGTCGGGGACAGGGTTGTCCGAGACCCAGTACTTC.

The chain recombines TRBV12-2 with TRBJ2-1; the table's D call of TRBD1 was not tested on the DNA. TRBV12-2 is reported as a pseudogene. The CDR3 has 16 residues. Written as DNA, the CDR3 is TGTGCAAGTCGCTTAGTGGGGGCGAACTCCTACAATGAGCAGTTCTTC. Translated: CASRLVGANSYNEQFF.

This chain uses TRBV19 with TRBJ2-7, with 7 bases lining up with TRBD1. The CDR3 consists of 14 residues. Germline CDR1 and CDR2: LNHDA and SQIVND (reference sequence). V was clipped by 6 bases and J by 6 bases; unmatched bases: 11. CDR3 DNA sequence: TGTGCCAGTAGAGAAACAGGGGTCGGGCGCGAGCAGTACTTC. It translates to CASRETGVGREQYF.

J is TRBJ2-7 and V is TRBV27; TRBD2 is a possible D gene (6 bases). The CDR3 contains 14 residues. Per germline, CDR1 MNHEY and CDR2 SMNVEV (reference sequence). V was cut by 7 bases and J by 5 bases, with 18 bases left in between. Here the CDR3 DNA reads TGTGCCAGCAAAATGCGGGGCAGGGCGAACGAGCAGTACTTC. Protein sequence: CASKMRGRANEQYF.

This clone was picked up one time. This rearrangement joins TRBV18 to TRBJ2-5, with TRBD2 identical over 10 bases. The germline V gene encodes CDR1 KGHSH and CDR2 LQKENI. This CDR3 is 16 amino acids long. V shed 4 bases, J shed 5 bases, and the junction held 10 bases outside the gene matches. The chain's CDR3 is CASSLGGSGRTETQYF. The DNA of the CDR3 is TGTGCCAGCTCACTAGGAGGTAGCGGGAGGACCGAGACCCAGTACTTC.

The gene calls are TRBV7-6 and TRBJ1-2, with D tentatively TRBD1 (6 bases). The CDR3 consists of 15 residues. CDR1 is SGHVS and CDR2 is FNYEAQ in the germline V gene. Trimming stripped 5 bases from V and 8 bases from J, with 21 bases between. The CDR3 nucleotides are TGTGCCAGCAGCCCCACCGACGGGGACAAGGGGGGCTACACCTTC. Protein sequence: CASSPTDGDKGGYTF.

This clone showed up just once. The gene calls are TRBV24-1 and TRBJ2-1; D might be TRBD1 (5 bases). The CDR3 runs 12 residues. CDR1 is KGHDR and CDR2 is SFDVKD in the germline V gene. Trimming stripped 3 bases from V and 10 bases from J, with 9 bases between. The CDR3 DNA sequence: TGTGCCACCAGTGATAGGGGTTTGGAGCAGTTCTTC. It codes for CATSDRGLEQFF.

About this clone: This CDR3 is also generated by other DNA sequences in the sample. V and J are TRBV29-1 and TRBJ2-5; 7 bases are shared with TRBD1. This CDR3 region has 13 residues. V shed 4 bases, J shed 6 bases, and the junction held 8 bases outside the gene matches. Germline V gives CDR1 SQVTM, CDR2 ANQGSEA. CDR3 sequence reads: CSVGGQGVQTQYF. For the CDR3, the DNA is TGCAGCGTTGGAGGGCAGGGGGTACAGACCCAGTACTTC.

The chain joins TRBV15 to TRBJ2-3, with D possibly being TRBD2 (5 bases). The V and J ends lost 6 bases and 4 bases respectively, with 17 bases between them. CDR3 length: 15 amino acids. Looked up from germline, CDR1 is LNHNV and CDR2 is YYDKDF (reference sequence). The CDR3 DNA reads TGTGCCACCAGGAAAGCGCCGGCGGAGGCAGATACGCAGTATTTT. Residues: CATRKAPAEADTQYF.

CDR3 in amino acids: CASSLNPYSNQPQHF. CDR3 DNA: TGTGCCAGCAGCTTAAATCCCTATAGCAATCAGCCCCAGCATTTT. The chain uses TRBV7-2 and TRBJ1-5; no clear D gene. The CDR3 contains 15 residues. V was trimmed by 2 bases and J by 0 bases, leaving 8 bases between them. The germline gives CDR1 SGHTA, CDR2 FQGNSA.

This chain links TRBV24-1 with TRBJ2-3; unclear D gene. CDR3 length: 11 amino acids. Germline V lookup: CDR1 KGHDR, CDR2 SFDVKD. Trimming removed 7 bases from V and 6 bases from J, with 7 bases in between. The CDR3 DNA is TGTGCCACCAGCAATGCGGATACGCAGTATTTT. Its protein is CATSNADTQYF.